What follows is one T cell receptor beta chain and its context. V was pared by 6 bases and J by 5 bases, with 3 bases of the junction left unmatched. Germline V lookup: CDR1 LNHDA, CDR2 SQIVND (reference sequence). The CDR3 sequence is 13 residues long. Measured with immunoSEQ multiplex PCR; TCRdb has only the in-frame clones, and not every one. The table lists around 1.1 million clones, 70% to 85% of them singletons. The data originate from a study of shared clonotypes between healthy human individuals. The chain couples TRBV19 to TRBJ1-1, with TRBD1 matching over 10 bases. This TCR was recovered from a man in his late teens or twenties in good health. Some clones in this sample may be carry-over from other donors' samples. The sequenced sample was memory CD4+ T cells from PBMCs. Regarding subset: CD45RA-negative fraction. The CDR3 loop is CASRGQGVTEAFF. DNA of the CDR3: TGTGCCAGTAGAGGACAGGGGGTGACTGAAGCTTTCTTT.